The present T cell receptor beta chain was sequenced within a study of T cell repertoires in cytomegalovirus infection. TCRdb used MiXCR to reprocess the reads, holding one entry per CDR3 protein. The data contain approximately 140,000 distinct CDR3 sequences, more than 7% of them seen just once; the ten biggest clones take up around a tenth. This clonotype was recorded at least ten times. CDR1 MNHEY and CDR2 SVGEGT come from the germline V gene. The CDR3 is 15 residues long. The germline V and J ends were trimmed by 5 bases and 8 bases, with 19 bases remaining between them. The rearrangement uses TRBV6-2 or TRBV6-3 and TRBJ2-1; a possible D gene is TRBD2 (7 bases). The sequencing sample was made of PBMCs. The source of this sequence is a human donor in good health (CMV status not recorded). Some clones in this sample may be carry-over from other donors' samples. The CDR3 DNA reads TGTGCCAGCAGTGACGGGGGGCTAGTAGTCGATGAGCAGTTCTTC. Protein product: CASSDGGLVVDEQFF.